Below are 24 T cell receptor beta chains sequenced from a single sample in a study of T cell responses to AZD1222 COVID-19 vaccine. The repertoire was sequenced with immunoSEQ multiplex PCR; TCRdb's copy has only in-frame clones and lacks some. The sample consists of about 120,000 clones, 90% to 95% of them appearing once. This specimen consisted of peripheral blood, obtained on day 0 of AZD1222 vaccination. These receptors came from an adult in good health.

DNA of the CDR3: TGTGCCAGCAGCTTAGACGCTAGCGGGGTTTACAATGAGCAGTTCTTC. Protein product: CASSLDASGVYNEQFF. The genes are TRBV7-3 and TRBJ2-1; 9 bases fit TRBD2. This CDR3 comprises 16 residues. The germline V gene encodes CDR1 SGHTA and CDR2 FQGTGA. The J segment lost 4 bases and the V segment lost 2 bases, leaving 6 bases of the junction unmatched. Complete variable domain (other parts from reference TRBV7-3 and TRBJ2-1): GAGVSQTPSNKVTEKGKYVELRCDPISGHTALYWYRQSLGQGPEFLIYFQGTGAADDSGLPNDRFFAVRPEGSVSTLKIQRTERGDSAVYLCASSLDASGVYNEQFFGPGTRLTVL.

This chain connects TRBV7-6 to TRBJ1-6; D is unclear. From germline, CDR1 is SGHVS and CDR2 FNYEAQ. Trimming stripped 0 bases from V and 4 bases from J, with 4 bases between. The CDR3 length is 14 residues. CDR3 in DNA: TGTGCCAGCAGCTTAGCGGATTATAATTCACCCCTCCACTTT. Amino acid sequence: CASSLADYNSPLHF.

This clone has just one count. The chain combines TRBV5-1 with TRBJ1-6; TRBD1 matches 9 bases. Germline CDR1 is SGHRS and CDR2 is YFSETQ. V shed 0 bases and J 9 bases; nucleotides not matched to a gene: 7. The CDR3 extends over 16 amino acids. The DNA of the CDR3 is TGCGCCAGCAGCTTGGAGGGACAGGGATTCAGTTCACCCCTCCACTTT. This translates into CASSLEGQGFSSPLHF.

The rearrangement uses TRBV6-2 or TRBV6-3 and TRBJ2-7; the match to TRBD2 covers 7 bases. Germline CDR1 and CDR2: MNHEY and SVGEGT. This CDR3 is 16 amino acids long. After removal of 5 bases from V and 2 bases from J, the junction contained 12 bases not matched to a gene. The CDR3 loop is CASSPPGSGETYEQYF. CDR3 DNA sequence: TGTGCCAGCAGTCCGCCTGGGAGCGGGGAAACCTACGAGCAGTACTTC.

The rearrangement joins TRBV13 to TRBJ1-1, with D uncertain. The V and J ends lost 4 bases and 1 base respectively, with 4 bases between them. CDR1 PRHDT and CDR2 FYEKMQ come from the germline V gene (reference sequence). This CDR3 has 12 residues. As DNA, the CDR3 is TGTGCCAGCAGCTCAGGGAACACTGAAGCTTTCTTT. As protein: CASSSGNTEAFF.

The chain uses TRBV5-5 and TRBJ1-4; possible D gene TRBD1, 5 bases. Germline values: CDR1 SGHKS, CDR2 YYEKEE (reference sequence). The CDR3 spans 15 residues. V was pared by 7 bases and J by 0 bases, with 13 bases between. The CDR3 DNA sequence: TGTGCCAGCGGGGGGAAGGCTTCAACTAATGAAAAACTGTTTTTT. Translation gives CASGGKASTNEKLFF.

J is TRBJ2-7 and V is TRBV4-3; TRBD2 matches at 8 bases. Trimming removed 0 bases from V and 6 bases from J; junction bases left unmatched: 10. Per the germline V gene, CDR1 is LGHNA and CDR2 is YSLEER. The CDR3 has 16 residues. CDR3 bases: TGCGCCAGCAGCCAAGATCTAACCAGCGGGGGAAGCGAGCAGTACTTC. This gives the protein CASSQDLTSGGSEQYF.

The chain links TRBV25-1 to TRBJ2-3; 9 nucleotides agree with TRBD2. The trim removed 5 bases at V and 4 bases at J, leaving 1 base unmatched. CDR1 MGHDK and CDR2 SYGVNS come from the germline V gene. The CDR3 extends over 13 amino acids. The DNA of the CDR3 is TGTGCCAGCAGTCGCGGGGGGGCAGATACGCAGTATTTT. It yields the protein CASSRGGADTQYF.

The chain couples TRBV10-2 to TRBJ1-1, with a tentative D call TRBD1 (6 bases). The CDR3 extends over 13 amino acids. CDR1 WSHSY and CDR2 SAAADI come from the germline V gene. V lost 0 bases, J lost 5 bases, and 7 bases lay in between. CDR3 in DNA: TGCGCCAGCAGTGAGTCACAGGGTACTGAAGCTTTCTTT. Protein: CASSESQGTEAFF.

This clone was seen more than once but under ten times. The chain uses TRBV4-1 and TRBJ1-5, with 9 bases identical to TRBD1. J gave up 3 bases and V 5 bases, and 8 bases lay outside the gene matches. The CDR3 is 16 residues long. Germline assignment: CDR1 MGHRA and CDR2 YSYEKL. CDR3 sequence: CASSFRGQGLNQPQHF. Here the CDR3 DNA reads TGCGCCAGCAGCTTCAGGGGACAGGGCCTCAATCAGCCCCAGCATTTT.

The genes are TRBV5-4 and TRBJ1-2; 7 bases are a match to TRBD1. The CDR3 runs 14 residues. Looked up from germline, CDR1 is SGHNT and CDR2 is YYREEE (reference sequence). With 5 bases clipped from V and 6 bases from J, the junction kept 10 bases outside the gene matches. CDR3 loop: CASSYRTGGDGYTF. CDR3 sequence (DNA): TGTGCCAGCAGTTACCGGACAGGTGGAGATGGCTACACCTTC.

The CDR3 sequence is CASSAQPIATNEKLFF. DNA for the CDR3: TGTGCCAGCAGCGCCCAACCCATCGCAACTAATGAAAAACTGTTTTTT. The chain carries TRBV9 and TRBJ1-4; D is undetermined. V was clipped by 3 bases and J by 0 bases, with 12 bases between them. The CDR3 has 16 amino acids. Germline lookup yields CDR1 SGDLS and CDR2 YYNGEE.

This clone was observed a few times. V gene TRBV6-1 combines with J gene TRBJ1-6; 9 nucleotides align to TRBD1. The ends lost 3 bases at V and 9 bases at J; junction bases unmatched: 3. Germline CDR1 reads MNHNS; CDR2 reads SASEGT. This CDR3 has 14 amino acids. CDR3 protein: CASSDGQGSSPLHF. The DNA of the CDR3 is TGTGCCAGCAGTGACGGACAGGGGAGTTCACCCCTCCACTTT.

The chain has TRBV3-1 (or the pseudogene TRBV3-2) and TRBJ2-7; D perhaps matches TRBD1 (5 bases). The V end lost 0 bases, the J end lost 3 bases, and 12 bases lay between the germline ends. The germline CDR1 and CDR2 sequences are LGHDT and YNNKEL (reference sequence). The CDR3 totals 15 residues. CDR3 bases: TGTGCCAGCAGCCAAGACCGAGAGCAGGGCTACGAGCAGTACTTC. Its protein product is CASSQDREQGYEQYF.

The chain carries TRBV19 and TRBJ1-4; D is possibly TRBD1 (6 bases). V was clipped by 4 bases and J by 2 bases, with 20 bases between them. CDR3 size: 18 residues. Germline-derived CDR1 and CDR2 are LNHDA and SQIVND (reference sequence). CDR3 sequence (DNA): TGTGCCAGTAGTAGAAGCTTAGGAGGGGGTATCACTAATGAAAAACTGTTTTTT. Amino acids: CASSRSLGGGITNEKLFF.

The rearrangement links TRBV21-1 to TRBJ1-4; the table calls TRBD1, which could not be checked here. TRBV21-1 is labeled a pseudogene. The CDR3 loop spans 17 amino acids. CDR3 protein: CASSNGTGWGPNEKLFF. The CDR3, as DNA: TGTGCCAGCAGCAATGGGACAGGGTGGGGGCCTAATGAAAAACTGTTTTTT.

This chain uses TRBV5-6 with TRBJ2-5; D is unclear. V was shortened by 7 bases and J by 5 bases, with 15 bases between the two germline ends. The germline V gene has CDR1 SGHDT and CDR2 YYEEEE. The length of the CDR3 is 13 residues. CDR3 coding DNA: TGTGCCAGCGCGCTGCGGAACCTCGAGACCCAGTACTTC. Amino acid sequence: CASALRNLETQYF.

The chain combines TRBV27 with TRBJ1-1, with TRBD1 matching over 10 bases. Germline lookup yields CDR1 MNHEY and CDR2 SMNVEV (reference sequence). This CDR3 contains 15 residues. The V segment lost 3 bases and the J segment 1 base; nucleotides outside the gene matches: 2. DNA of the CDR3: TGTGCCAGCAGTTTGAGGACAGGGGGGAACACTGAAGCTTTCTTT. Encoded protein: CASSLRTGGNTEAFF.

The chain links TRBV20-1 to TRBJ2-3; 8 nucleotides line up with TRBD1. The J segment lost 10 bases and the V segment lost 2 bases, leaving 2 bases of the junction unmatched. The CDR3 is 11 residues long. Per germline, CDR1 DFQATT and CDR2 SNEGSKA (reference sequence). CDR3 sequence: CSARTGGPQYF. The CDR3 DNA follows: TGCAGTGCTAGAACAGGGGGGCCGCAGTATTTT.

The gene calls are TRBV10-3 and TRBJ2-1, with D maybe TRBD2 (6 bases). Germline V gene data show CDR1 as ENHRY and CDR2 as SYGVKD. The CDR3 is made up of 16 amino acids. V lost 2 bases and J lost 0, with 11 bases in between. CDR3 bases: TGTGCCATCAGTGAGCGTAGGGACTTCTCCTACAATGAGCAGTTCTTC. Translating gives CAISERRDFSYNEQFF.

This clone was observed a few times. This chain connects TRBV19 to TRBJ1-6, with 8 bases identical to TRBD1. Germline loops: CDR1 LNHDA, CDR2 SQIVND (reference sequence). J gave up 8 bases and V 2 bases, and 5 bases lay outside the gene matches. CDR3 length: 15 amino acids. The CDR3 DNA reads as TGTGCCAGTAGTATACCGACAGGGGACTATTCACCCCTCCACTTT. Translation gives CASSIPTGDYSPLHF.

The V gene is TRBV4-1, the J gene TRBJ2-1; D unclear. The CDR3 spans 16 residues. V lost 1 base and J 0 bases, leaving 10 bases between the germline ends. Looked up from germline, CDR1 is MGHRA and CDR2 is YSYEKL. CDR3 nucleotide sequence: TGCGCCAGCAGCCAAGTCAGCGAGAGCTCCTACAATGAGCAGTTCTTC. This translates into CASSQVSESSYNEQFF.

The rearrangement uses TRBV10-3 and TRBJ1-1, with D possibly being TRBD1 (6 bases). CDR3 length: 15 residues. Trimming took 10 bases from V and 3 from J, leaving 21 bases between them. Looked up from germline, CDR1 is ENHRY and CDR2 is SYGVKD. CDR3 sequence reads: CATRWGLLRDTEAFF. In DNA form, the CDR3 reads TGTGCCACCCGCTGGGGGCTGCTTCGGGACACTGAAGCTTTCTTT.

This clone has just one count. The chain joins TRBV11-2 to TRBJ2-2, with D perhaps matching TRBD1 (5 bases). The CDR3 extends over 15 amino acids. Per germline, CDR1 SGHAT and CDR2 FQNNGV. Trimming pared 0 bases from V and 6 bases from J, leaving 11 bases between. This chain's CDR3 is CASSLDGRAAGELFF. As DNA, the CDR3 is TGTGCCAGCAGCTTAGATGGCAGGGCCGCCGGGGAGCTGTTTTTT.